This T cell receptor beta chain was profiled in a study of blood T cell repertoires in COVID-19. Here immunoSEQ multiplex PCR was the method, and the copy in TCRdb shows in-frame clones only, minus some. This table has about 350,000 clones, 80% to 90% appearing once. Note on this clone: This sample includes further DNA sequences coding for the same CDR3.

The specimen was peripheral blood. This sequence originates from a woman in her fifties or sixties with COVID-19, enrolled during active disease.

The DNA for the CDR3 is TGTGCCTGGAGTGTGGGAGGGGGCGAGCAGTACTTC. Protein product: CAWSVGGGEQYF. The V and J genes are TRBV30 and TRBJ2-7, with a tentative D call TRBD2 (7 bases). Trimming stripped 0 bases from V and 6 bases from J, with 9 bases between. From germline, CDR1 is GTSNPN and CDR2 SVGIG (reference sequence). The CDR3 extends over 12 amino acids.